This paragraph covers one T cell receptor beta chain sequence. The antigen this receptor binds is unknown. No quality values exist for individual bases; no much larger clone is one base distant. Receptor libraries were prepared by PCR. TCR sequencing of DNA from cultured CD4+ T cells used the Oncomine TCR Beta short-read assay at the Johns Hopkins FTIC core. The QIAamp micro DNA kit was used to extract genomic DNA from the cultured CD4+ T cells. The Oncomine TCR Beta libraries from cultured CD4+ T cells were pooled using unique dual indexes and then sequenced on an Illumina iSeq 100. The original methods were these. Non-productive sequences were removed, and CDR3s not starting with C, not ending with F or W, or shorter than 7 amino acids were discarded. Antigen-specific clonotypes were identified using the MANAFEST web application through comparison of peptide-stimulated wells with reference and other culture wells. To be called positive, a clone needed an FDR below 0.05, an odds ratio above 5, and a productive frequency above 0.1% in at least two of three replicate wells. Cross-reactive clonotypes were defined as significantly expanded in both SARS-CoV-2 spike wells and at least one common cold coronavirus spike condition. Levenshtein distances (stringdist) and unrooted phylogenetic trees (ape) in R version 3.6.1 were used to assess CDR3 homology. Using fastp at Q25 and MiXCR, TCRdb reprocessed the public reads and kept productive beta chains. Each CDR3 protein gets just one entry, which takes the most common genes and DNA from the rows behind it. The V and J calls here are based on TCRdb, not the publication. This sample gives 2,000 to 2,500 distinct CDR3 sequences in total; around a quarter of them show up just once. The ten most abundant clones make up approximately 27% of the sample.

The treatment or condition label here, explained by the study, means: roughly 10-day PBMC culture with coronavirus spike peptide pools or control peptides (ViraFEST assay). To expand antigen-specific T cells with peptide pools and then pick out the expanded clonotypes through TCR sequencing, the study relied on the ViraFEST assay. Positive SARS-CoV-2 PCR tests in the convalescent patients dated from March to December 2020, before Alpha, Beta and Delta variants emerged in the United States. Each well held roughly 2 million PBMCs cultured in IMDM containing roughly 5% human AB serum and around 9.2 IU/ml IL-2, with 8 to 10 ug/ml peptide pools added. Half of the culture medium was replaced with fresh IL-2-containing medium on days 3 and 7. After 10 days of culture, CD4+ T cells were isolated by negative selection with the EasySep CD4+ T cell isolation kit. Ficoll-Paque Plus gradient centrifugation was used to isolate PBMCs from whole blood, and the isolated PBMCs were then either used fresh or cryopreserved at -140C. Triplicate wells were generally used for each culture condition.

The germline V gene encodes CDR1 MNHEY and CDR2 SVGEGT. Including the terminal cysteine and phenylalanine, the CDR3 comprises 14 residues. Only the CDR3 region is kept as DNA, spanning 42 bases read in frame from base 1. The germline ends are 9 bases apart after V is trimmed by 2 bases and J by 3 bases. This sample is drawn from a study of vaccination and CD4 T cells after COVID-19 (dated by TCRdb to between 2021 and 2022). Background on the whole study: SARS-CoV-2 positivity had been established in the convalescent patients by nasal swab PCR, and mild disease was recorded in nine or ten of these patients and severe disease in one. The convalescent cohort included six males and four females, with two Hispanic individuals, seven Caucasians, two Asians and one multiracial person. Participants got two doses of the Pfizer-BioNTech BNT162b2 vaccine (n=8) or two doses of the Moderna mRNA-1273 vaccine (n=2). In under twelve COVID-19 convalescent patients and several infection-naive healthy vaccine recipients, researchers compared the spike-specific CD4+ TCR repertoire from before mRNA vaccination with the repertoire from after. Post-vaccine blood samples were taken a median of roughly 75 days after the second vaccine dose, with a range of roughly 14 to 250 days. The cultures were stimulated with overlapping spike peptide pools from SARS-CoV-2 and from the common cold coronaviruses HCoV-NL63, HCoV-OC43 and HCoV-229E. As controls, cultures received a CEFX viral epitope pool (the positive control), an HIV-1 Nef peptide pool (the negative control), or no peptide at all. Post-COVID blood samples were collected from convalescent patients a median of roughly 100 days after diagnosis, with a range of about 30 to 161 days. What the research found in general, with its limitations: Among convalescent patients, a median around 83% of the SARS-CoV-2-reactive clones seen after vaccination appeared only after vaccination, which suggests priming specific to the vaccine. Only a relatively small number of convalescent patients were included in the study, and early timepoints following natural infection were not analyzed. Of the vaccine-specific clones found in convalescent patients, nearly all (304 of 307) were mono-reactive for SARS-CoV-2 spike instead of being cross-reactive with common cold coronaviruses. Although the median number of SARS-CoV-2-reactive clonotypes went up from around 19 after infection to some 37 after vaccination, the increase was not significant.

The TCR originated in a human donor who had recovered from COVID-19. The source material was CD4+ T cells from blood, cultured in vitro, sampled after SARS-CoV-2 vaccination. The chain is encoded by TRBV6-2 or TRBV6-3 joined to TRBJ2-3; no confident D gene assignment can be made. The CDR3 protein sequence reads: CASSYRTPTDTQYF. The bases are TGTGCCAGCAGTTACAGGACCCCAACAGATACGCAGTATTTT.